This T cell receptor beta chain appears in the sequencing data of a study of graft-versus-host responses after intestinal transplantation. Study background: Grafts were multivisceral, liver-intestinal, or isolated intestinal.

TCRdb's copy holds only in-frame clones and misses some; the assay was immunoSEQ multiplex PCR. The repertoire has tens of thousands of clones, about 94% of them found once; the top ten carry about 0.76%. V was clipped by 3 bases and J by 3 bases; unmatched bases: 3. CDR3 size: 14 residues. Germline CDR1 is SGHDT and CDR2 is YYEEEE. The genes are TRBV5-6 and TRBJ2-7, with 10 bases aligning to TRBD1. The source is a human patient who received an intestinal transplant, so some T cells may come from the graft donor. This specimen was PBMCs, taken 16 days after intestinal transplant. CDR3 sequence reads: CASSSGQGDYEQYF. CDR3 DNA: TGTGCCAGCAGCTCCGGACAGGGGGACTACGAGCAGTACTTC.